The TCR beta chain under discussion was sequenced for a study of Ad26.COV2.S vaccination and SARS-CoV-2 variants. Background on the study: Administration of Ad26.COV2.S was intramuscular, either once or twice 56 days apart. Study outcomes and limitations: Vaccinees reportedly had broad spike-specific CD8+ and CD4+ T cell responses. Similar non-spike TCR breadth was seen in vaccine and placebo recipients.

The treatment was: some 20 received Ad26.COV2.S at low or high dose, single or two shots; a few received placebo; per-sample allocation not given. The samples date from day 63 after the first vaccine or placebo injection. The study used a vaccine consisting of an Ad26 vector that expressed Wuhan-strain SARS-CoV-2 spike. This table comes from immunoSEQ multiplex PCR, and its TCRdb copy is limited to in-frame clones, with some not included. The data show 380,000 or so clones, approximately 86% seen once. With 7 bases clipped from V and 5 bases from J, the junction kept 19 bases outside the gene matches. Germline CDR1 is MNHEY and CDR2 is SMNVEV (reference sequence). The CDR3 contains 17 residues. As concerns this clone: Antigen: not known.

The receptor was derived from a person between 18 and 65 years old who received the Ad26.COV2.S COVID-19 vaccine or a placebo. The V call is TRBV27, the J call TRBJ2-5; 7 bases fit TRBD2. The sample here was peripheral blood, taken in a trial of Ad26.COV2.S vaccine versus placebo. The CDR3 protein is CASTAVVGGGRLETQYF. The DNA of the CDR3 is TGTGCCAGCACGGCAGTGGTTGGGGGAGGGCGGTTGGAGACCCAGTACTTC.